What follows are 19 T cell receptor beta chains derived from one specimen sequenced in a study of identifying expanded T cells in peripheral blood. Data came from immunoSEQ multiplex PCR; TCRdb stores just in-frame clones and leaves some out. The sample lists over 90,000 clones, roughly 88% seen once, with approximately 6% in the top ten. The sequencing sample was made of blood. The receptors were sampled from a person aged 18 to 75 in good health.

The V call is TRBV7-8, the J call TRBJ2-1, with 12 bases aligning to TRBD2. CDR3 length: 15 amino acids. The J segment lost 8 bases and the V segment lost 0 bases, leaving 2 bases of the junction unmatched. The germline V gene encodes CDR1 SGHVS and CDR2 FQNEAQ. CDR3 region: CASSLALAGGDEQFF. CDR3 in DNA: TGTGCCAGCAGCTTAGCCCTAGCGGGAGGGGATGAGCAGTTCTTC.

The gene calls are TRBV5-6 and TRBJ2-5; D gene unclear. The germline V gene has CDR1 SGHDT and CDR2 YYEEEE. With 4 bases removed from V and 5 bases from J, the gap between germline ends came to 15 bases. CDR3 length: 14 residues. The CDR3 loop is CASSAEQRRETQYF. As DNA, the CDR3 is TGTGCCAGCAGCGCCGAGCAACGGCGGGAGACCCAGTACTTC.

The chain has TRBV6-5 and TRBJ2-5, with D tentatively TRBD1 (6 bases). The germline V gene has CDR1 MNHEY and CDR2 SVGAGI. With 0 bases removed from V and 5 bases from J, the gap between germline ends came to 13 bases. There are 15 residues in the CDR3. CDR3 nucleotide sequence: TGTGCCAGCAGTTACTCGACAGGCTTCCGGGAGACCCAGTACTTC. Encoded protein: CASSYSTGFRETQYF.

The rearrangement joins TRBV27 to TRBJ1-6; no clear D. CDR1 is MNHEY and CDR2 is SMNVEV in the germline V gene (reference sequence). The V end lost 5 bases, the J end lost 3 bases, and 14 bases lay between the germline ends. This CDR3 region has 16 residues. CDR3 region: CASSPLAHSYNSPLHF. CDR3 bases: TGTGCCAGCAGTCCACTCGCCCACAGCTATAATTCACCCCTCCACTTT.

This chain joins TRBV11-1 and TRBJ2-2; 10 nucleotides agree with TRBD2. The junction had 3 bases not matched to a gene; V was cut back by 3 bases and J by 5 bases. CDR3 length: 15 residues. Looked up from germline, CDR1 is SGHAT and CDR2 is FQDESV (reference sequence). CDR3 sequence: CASSLRLAGTGELFF. The CDR3 bases are TGTGCCAGCAGCTTGAGACTAGCGGGTACCGGGGAGCTGTTTTTT.

This chain joins TRBV18 and TRBJ1-4; unclear D gene. Trimming removed 0 bases at V and 3 bases at J, with 5 bases between. Germline CDR1 KGHSH, CDR2 LQKENI. The length of the CDR3 is 14 residues. CDR3 loop: CASSPPGPNEKLFF. For the CDR3, the DNA is TGTGCCAGCTCACCACCCGGGCCTAATGAAAAACTGTTTTTT.

This chain joins TRBV19 and TRBJ1-2; tentative D call: TRBD1 (6 bases). The V gene's germline CDR1 is LNHDA and CDR2 SQIVND (reference sequence). The CDR3 is 13 residues long. V lost 7 bases and J 3 bases, leaving 12 bases between the germline ends. The CDR3, as DNA: TGTGCCAGTAATCCAGGGGTGGACTATGGCTACACCTTC. Its protein product is CASNPGVDYGYTF. Supplemented by reference TRBV19 and TRBJ1-2, the full variable domain reads DGGITQSPKYLFRKEGQNVTLSCEQNLNHDAMYWYRQDPGQGLRLIYYSQIVNDFQKGDIAEGYSVSREKKESFPLTVTSAQKNPTAFYLCASNPGVDYGYTFGSGTRLTVV.

The DNA for the CDR3 is TGTGCCAGCAGCTTAGCGAGGGGACAGGGGGCGAGCGGCTACACCTTC. It translates to CASSLARGQGASGYTF. The genes are TRBV7-9 and TRBJ1-2, with 12 nucleotides matching TRBD1. The germline V gene has CDR1 SEHNR and CDR2 FQNEAQ (reference sequence). Trimming at V came to 0 bases and at J to 8 bases, leaving 7 bases not matched to a gene. There are 16 residues in the CDR3.

The DNA for the CDR3 is TGCAGCGTTGAGGGACAGGGAGTCCTGGGCTACACCTTC. Amino acids: CSVEGQGVLGYTF. V usage is TRBV29-1 and J usage is TRBJ1-2; TRBD1 aligns across 9 bases. The V gene end was trimmed by 3 bases and the J gene end by 8 bases; junction bases not matched to a gene: 7. The CDR3 runs to 13 residues. CDR1 SQVTM and CDR2 ANQGSEA come from the germline V gene. Complete variable domain (other parts from reference TRBV29-1 and TRBJ1-2): SAVISQKPSRDICQRGTSLTIQCQVDSQVTMMFWYRQQPGQSLTLIATANQGSEATYESGFVIDKFPISRPNLTFSTLTVSNMSPEDSSIYLCSVEGQGVLGYTFGSGTRLTVV.

The gene calls are TRBV19 and TRBJ2-4; D possibly corresponds to TRBD2 (6 bases). The germline V gene encodes CDR1 LNHDA and CDR2 SQIVND (reference sequence). The CDR3 is 14 residues long. Trimming took off 1 base at V and 6 bases at J, with 10 bases between the two ends. The CDR3 DNA reads TGTGCCAGTAGTATAGCGGGGGACTCAAACATTCAGTACTTC. Protein: CASSIAGDSNIQYF.

The chain couples TRBV5-4 to TRBJ1-4; 9 positions match TRBD1. The CDR3 is 15 residues long. Unmatched junction bases numbered 4, after V lost 3 bases and J lost 4 bases. The germline CDR1 and CDR2 sequences are SGHNT and YYREEE (reference sequence). CDR3 amino acids: CASSSTGGLNEKLFF. Written as DNA, the CDR3 is TGTGCCAGCAGCTCAACAGGGGGCCTTAATGAAAAACTGTTTTTT. The variable domain in full, with the rest retrieved from reference TRBV5-4 and TRBJ1-4, is ETGVTQSPTHLIKTRGQQVTLRCSSQSGHNTVSWYQQALGQGPQFIFQYYREEENGRGNFPPRFSGLQFPNYSSELNVNALELDDSALYLCASSSTGGLNEKLFFGSGTQLSVL.

The chain couples TRBV27 to TRBJ1-1, with D possibly matching TRBD1 (5 bases). Per the germline V gene, CDR1 is MNHEY and CDR2 is SMNVEV (reference sequence). The V end was cut by 7 bases, the J end by 4 bases, with 10 bases between. The CDR3 contains 12 residues. The CDR3 loop is CASKMGGTEAFF. For the CDR3, the DNA is TGTGCCAGCAAAATGGGGGGCACTGAAGCTTTCTTT.

The V call is TRBV5-6, the J call TRBJ1-2; D is unclear. The CDR3 sequence is 14 residues long. The germline V gene encodes CDR1 SGHDT and CDR2 YYEEEE. V lost 1 base and J lost 4, with 11 bases in between. The CDR3 reads CASSLKVRAYGYTF. CDR3 in DNA: TGTGCCAGCAGCTTGAAGGTCCGAGCCTATGGCTACACCTTC.

The gene calls are TRBV10-3 and TRBJ2-7; TRBD1 aligns across 9 bases. V gave up 5 bases and J gave up 6 bases; unmatched junction bases: 2. In germline, CDR1 is ENHRY, CDR2 SYGVKD. CDR3 length equals 12 residues. This CDR3 reads CAISRTGAEQYF. CDR3 nucleotide sequence: TGTGCCATCAGTCGGACAGGGGCCGAGCAGTACTTC.

The chain carries TRBV5-4 and TRBJ1-2; D is uncertain. The CDR3 is made up of 16 amino acids. Germline loops: CDR1 SGHNT, CDR2 YYREEE (reference sequence). The germline V and J ends were trimmed by 4 bases and 2 bases, with 18 bases remaining between them. The CDR3 DNA sequence: TGTGCCAGCAGCGATAACTATAGGGTGGTGAACTATGGCTACACCTTC. Translation: CASSDNYRVVNYGYTF.

This clone was seen a single time. This CDR3 is also generated by other DNA sequences in the sample. CDR3 in DNA: TGTGCCAGCAGTGGGACAGGGGGCAATCAGCCCCAGCATTTT. Translation gives CASSGTGGNQPQHF. The V gene is TRBV2, the J gene TRBJ1-5; TRBD1 matches 9 bases. Losses at the gene ends were 4 bases for V and 2 bases for J; bases not matched to a gene: 0. The germline gives CDR1 SNHLY, CDR2 FYNNEI. CDR3 size: 14 residues.

V is TRBV4-2 and J is TRBJ1-1; no firm D call. Germline CDR1 LGHNA, CDR2 YNFKEQ. The CDR3 spans 19 residues. V lost 4 bases and J lost 0, with 24 bases in between. Written as DNA, the CDR3 is TGTGCCAGCAGCCGGAATTACGGAGGAGATAATAGGATGAACACTGAAGCTTTCTTT. Residues: CASSRNYGGDNRMNTEAFF.

The chain combines TRBV7-2 with TRBJ2-1; TRBD2 matches at 15 bases. CDR3 length: 19 residues. Germline V gene sequence: CDR1 SGHTA, CDR2 FQGNSA. Losses at the gene ends were 0 bases for V and 1 base for J; bases not matched to a gene: 4. The CDR3 DNA reads TGTGCCAGCAGCTTAGCGGGGACTAGCGGGAGGCCTTCCTACAATGAGCAGTTCTTC. Translating gives CASSLAGTSGRPSYNEQFF. Together with reference TRBV7-2 and TRBJ2-1, the CDR3 gives the full variable domain: GAGVSQSPSNKVTEKGKDVELRCDPISGHTALYWYRQSLGQGLEFLIYFQGNSAPDKSGLPSDRFSAERTGGSVSTLTIQRTQQEDSAVYLCASSLAGTSGRPSYNEQFFGPGTRLTVL.

V usage is TRBV6-1 and J usage is TRBJ1-1, with a possible D match to TRBD1 (5 bases). This CDR3 spans 14 amino acids. The germline V gene has CDR1 MNHNS and CDR2 SASEGT. Trimming removed 5 bases from V and 2 bases from J, with 12 bases in between. As DNA, the CDR3 is TGTGCCAGCAGTTATGTGCAGGGAAACACTGAAGCTTTCTTT. It codes for CASSYVQGNTEAFF.